Shown below are 8 T cell receptor beta chains from a single sample sequenced in a study of T cell changes during pregnancy in multiple sclerosis. Measured with immunoSEQ multiplex PCR; TCRdb has only the in-frame clones, and not every one. Among about 54,000 clones listed, about nine tenths were seen once. Sequenced material: CD4+ T cells from peripheral blood mononuclear cells, taken in the first trimester of pregnancy. These receptors came from a female donor with multiple sclerosis, enrolled in a pregnancy study.

The DNA for the CDR3 is TGTGCCAGCAGCTTTCCCGGGAATAGTAGGGAGCAGTACTTC. Residues: CASSFPGNSREQYF. The chain combines TRBV7-6 with TRBJ2-7; D possibly corresponds to TRBD2 (5 bases). This CDR3 region has 14 residues. Germline-derived CDR1 and CDR2 are SGHVS and FNYEAQ. With 3 bases removed from V and 7 bases from J, the gap between germline ends came to 16 bases.

This chain joins TRBV28 and TRBJ2-7; D unclear. Trimming pared 6 bases from V and 2 bases from J, leaving 11 bases between. In germline, CDR1 is MDHEN, CDR2 SYDVKM. This CDR3 spans 13 amino acids. The DNA of the CDR3 is TGTGCCAGCAGGGTCACATCGACCTACGAGCAGTACTTC. It encodes CASRVTSTYEQYF.

V is TRBV20-1 and J is TRBJ1-1; D ambiguous. Germline V lookup: CDR1 DFQATT, CDR2 SNEGSKA (reference sequence). The germline V and J ends were trimmed by 7 bases and 4 bases, with 10 bases remaining between them. The CDR3 length is 11 residues. The CDR3 here is CSGRVGTEAFF. The DNA for the CDR3 is TGCAGTGGACGGGTTGGCACTGAAGCTTTCTTT.

The chain links TRBV28 to TRBJ1-2, with 7 positions matching TRBD1. The CDR3 has 13 residues. The germline V gene encodes CDR1 MDHEN and CDR2 SYDVKM. V lost 4 bases to trimming and J lost 4 bases; unmatched junction nucleotides: 3. The CDR3 protein is CASSSGQAYGYTF. CDR3 coding DNA: TGTGCCAGCAGTTCTGGACAGGCCTATGGCTACACCTTC.

The chain couples TRBV6-4 to TRBJ2-1; TRBD2 aligns across 9 bases. CDR3 size: 16 residues. V gave up 0 bases and J gave up 9 bases; unmatched junction bases: 9. CDR1 is MRHNA, CDR2 SNTAGT, per germline. CDR3 DNA sequence: TGTGCCAGCAGTGACTCGAGTAGCGGGAGATTCGGTGAGCAGTTCTTC. Amino acids: CASSDSSSGRFGEQFF.

The CDR3 DNA sequence: TGCGCCAGCAGCCGACTCACACAGGGATTAGGTTCCTACGAGCAGTACTTC. As protein: CASSRLTQGLGSYEQYF. The gene calls are TRBV4-1 and TRBJ2-7, with D perhaps matching TRBD1 (6 bases). Germline CDR1 is MGHRA and CDR2 is YSYEKL. V lost 4 bases and J 1 base, leaving 20 bases between the germline ends. The length of the CDR3 is 17 residues.

The chain employs TRBV7-3 and TRBJ1-2; TRBD1 agrees at 7 bases. Trimming cost V 5 bases and J 2 bases; bases outside gene matches: 5. Germline values: CDR1 SGHTA, CDR2 FQGTGA. The CDR3 is 14 amino acids. The CDR3 sequence is CASSPAGQNYGYTF. The CDR3 DNA reads as TGTGCCAGCAGCCCCGCGGGACAGAACTATGGCTACACCTTC.

The chain uses TRBV7-9 and TRBJ2-7, with TRBD2 identical over 7 bases. The V and J ends lost 5 bases and 5 bases, in that order; junction bases with no gene match: 9. Germline CDR1 and CDR2: SEHNR and FQNEAQ (reference sequence). This CDR3 has 14 residues. The CDR3 protein is CASSLAGEGNEQYF. CDR3 DNA: TGTGCCAGCAGCCTCGCTGGGGAGGGTAACGAGCAGTACTTC.